This T cell receptor beta chain was retrieved from a study of CD8 T cells in ankylosing spondylitis. This CDR3 contains 16 residues. CDR1 SNHLY and CDR2 FYNNEI come from the germline V gene. V gave up 7 bases and J gave up 2 bases; unmatched junction bases: 7. Study-wide findings and caveats: A CD8+ phenotype characterized the disease-linked clones, which were relatively rare in peripheral blood. Ankylosing spondylitis blood appeared to carry a characteristic TCR beta motif of several highly homologous variants.

As to this clonotype: Its specificity is unknown.

Quantitative 5'-RACE with molecular barcodes generated TCR beta libraries. From the 5' RACE reads, TCRdb called clonotypes with MiXCR, one entry per CDR3 protein. The sample carries some 200,000 distinct CDR3 sequences, around 13% recorded once. The chain has TRBV2 and TRBJ2-7, with 14 bases lining up with TRBD2. The TCR sequence derives from a male donor with ankylosing spondylitis or in good health (not recorded which). Input material: blood, either unsorted or a sorted T cell fraction (not recorded which). This CDR3 is CASTQGTSGSPYEQYF. CDR3 DNA: TGTGCCAGCACCCAAGGGACTAGCGGGAGCCCCTACGAGCAGTACTTC.